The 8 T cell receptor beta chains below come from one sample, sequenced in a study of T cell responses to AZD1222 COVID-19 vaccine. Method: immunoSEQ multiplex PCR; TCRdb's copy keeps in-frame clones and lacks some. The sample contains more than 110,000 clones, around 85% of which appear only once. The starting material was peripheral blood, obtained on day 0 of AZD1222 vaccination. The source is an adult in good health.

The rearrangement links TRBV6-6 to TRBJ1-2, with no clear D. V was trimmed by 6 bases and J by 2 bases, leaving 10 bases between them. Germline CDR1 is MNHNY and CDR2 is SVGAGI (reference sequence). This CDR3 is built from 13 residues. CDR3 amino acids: CASSLTDNYGYTF. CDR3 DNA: TGTGCCAGCAGCCTGACTGACAACTATGGCTACACCTTC.

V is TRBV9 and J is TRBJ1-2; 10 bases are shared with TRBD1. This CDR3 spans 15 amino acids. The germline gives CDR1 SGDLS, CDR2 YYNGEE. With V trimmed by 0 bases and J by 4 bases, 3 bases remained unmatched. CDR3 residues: CASSVAGQGIYGYTF. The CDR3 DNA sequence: TGTGCCAGCAGCGTAGCGGGACAGGGGATCTATGGCTACACCTTC.

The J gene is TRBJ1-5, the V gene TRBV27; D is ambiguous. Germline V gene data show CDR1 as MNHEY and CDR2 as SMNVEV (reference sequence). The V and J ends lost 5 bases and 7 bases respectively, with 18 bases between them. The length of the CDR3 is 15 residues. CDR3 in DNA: TGTGCCAGCAGTCCAGGAGTGGCAGATATGCAGCCCCAGCATTTT. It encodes CASSPGVADMQPQHF.

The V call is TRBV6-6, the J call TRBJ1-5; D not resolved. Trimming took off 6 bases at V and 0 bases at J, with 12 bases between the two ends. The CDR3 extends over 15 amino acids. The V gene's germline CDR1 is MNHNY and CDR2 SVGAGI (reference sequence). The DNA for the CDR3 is TGTGCCAGCAGCCGCGGGGAAAATAGCAATCAGCCCCAGCATTTT. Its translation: CASSRGENSNQPQHF.

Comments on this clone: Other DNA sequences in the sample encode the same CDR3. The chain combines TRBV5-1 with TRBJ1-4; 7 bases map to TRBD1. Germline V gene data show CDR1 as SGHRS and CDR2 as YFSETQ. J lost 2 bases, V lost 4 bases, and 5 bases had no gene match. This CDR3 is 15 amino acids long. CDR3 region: CASSLTGVTNEKLFF. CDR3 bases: TGCGCCAGCAGCCTAACAGGGGTTACTAATGAAAAACTGTTTTTT.

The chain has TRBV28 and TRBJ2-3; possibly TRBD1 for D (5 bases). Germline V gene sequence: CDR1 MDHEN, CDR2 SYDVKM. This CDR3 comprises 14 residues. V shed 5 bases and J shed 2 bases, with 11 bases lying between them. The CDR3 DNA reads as TGTGCCAGCAGTACAGGACCTACCACAGATACGCAGTATTTT. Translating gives CASSTGPTTDTQYF.

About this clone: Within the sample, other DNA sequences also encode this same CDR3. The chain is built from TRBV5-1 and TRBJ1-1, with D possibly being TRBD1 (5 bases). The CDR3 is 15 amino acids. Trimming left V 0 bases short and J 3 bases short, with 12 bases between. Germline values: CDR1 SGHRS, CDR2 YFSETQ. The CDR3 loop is CASSLVGGGDTEAFF. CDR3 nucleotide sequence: TGCGCCAGCAGCTTGGTTGGGGGAGGGGACACTGAAGCTTTCTTT.

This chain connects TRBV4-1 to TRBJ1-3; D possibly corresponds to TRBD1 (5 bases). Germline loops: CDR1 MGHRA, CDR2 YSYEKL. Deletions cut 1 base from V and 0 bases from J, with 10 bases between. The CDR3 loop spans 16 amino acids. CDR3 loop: CASSQVYRSSGNTIYF. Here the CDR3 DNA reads TGCGCCAGCAGCCAAGTGTACAGGAGCTCTGGAAACACCATATATTTT.